This T cell receptor beta chain originates from a study of blood T cell repertoires in COVID-19. On the study more broadly: T cells, B-cell-depleted T cells, or PBMCs supplied cDNA or gDNA.

The CDR3 is 14 residues long. Germline CDR1 and CDR2: GTSNPN and SVGIG (reference sequence). V gave up 2 bases and J gave up 2 bases, with 11 bases separating them. Measured with immunoSEQ multiplex PCR; TCRdb has only the in-frame clones, and not every one. The sample includes approximately 240,000 clones, approximately 86% seen only once; the top ten take about 3%. This chain links TRBV30 with TRBJ2-3; unclear D gene. The TCR originated in a woman between 25 and 40 years old who had recovered from COVID-19. Source material: peripheral blood. The CDR3 nucleotides read TGTGCCTGGAGTTTAAGCGTGAACACAGATACGCAGTATTTT. Translation gives CAWSLSVNTDTQYF.